This entry lists 25 T cell receptor beta chains sequenced from one sample in a study of blood T cells in healthy people across ages. A second PCR of about 6 to 11 cycles used a sample-barcoded 5' primer and a J-beta primer mix. TCRdb reanalysed the 5' RACE reads using MiXCR and keeps one entry per CDR3 protein. Seen here are over 1,500,000 distinct CDR3 sequences, roughly 52% observed once, and the top ten hold 2.1%. The sequencing input was blood. These receptors originate from a middle-aged woman in good health.

The genes are TRBV7-2 and TRBJ1-5, with unresolved D. V lost 2 bases to trimming and J lost 4 bases, with 9 bases between them. CDR3 size: 14 residues. Looked up from germline, CDR1 is SGHTA and CDR2 is FQGNSA. In DNA, the CDR3 is TGTGCCAGCAGCTTACAGGTTCCGAATCAGCCCCAGCATTTT. This gives the protein CASSLQVPNQPQHF.

The rearrangement links TRBV25-1 to TRBJ2-3; 8 positions match TRBD2. Germline lookup yields CDR1 MGHDK and CDR2 SYGVNS. J gave up 4 bases and V 6 bases, and 9 bases lay outside the gene matches. This CDR3 is built from 15 residues. CDR3: CASRQTAGEADTQYF. For the CDR3, the DNA is TGTGCCAGCAGACAGACAGCGGGAGAGGCAGATACGCAGTATTTT.

The chain joins TRBV6-2 or TRBV6-3 to TRBJ2-3; D may be TRBD1 (5 bases). There are 15 residues in the CDR3. The ends were cut back, 0 bases at V and 7 bases at J, with 14 bases in the middle. Germline V CDR1 and CDR2: MNHEY, SVGEGT. CDR3 amino acids: CASSYSQVPRNTQYF. The DNA of the CDR3 is TGTGCCAGCAGTTACTCACAGGTTCCGCGAAATACGCAGTATTTT.

The chain links TRBV27 to TRBJ2-7; 9 bases are shared with TRBD2. Per the germline V gene, CDR1 is MNHEY and CDR2 is SMNVEV (reference sequence). This CDR3 region has 18 residues. V lost 3 bases to trimming and J lost 1 base; unmatched junction nucleotides: 13. The CDR3 region has the DNA TGTGCCAGCAGTTTTCGTCGCGATTTAGCGGGGGCATCCTACGAGCAGTACTTC. Protein product: CASSFRRDLAGASYEQYF.

The rearrangement joins TRBV4-2 to TRBJ1-4; D is possibly TRBD1 (6 bases). The V end was cut by 6 bases, the J end by 5 bases, with 16 bases between. The CDR3 runs to 15 residues. CDR1 is LGHNA and CDR2 is YNFKEQ in the germline V gene. Here the CDR3 reads CASSSGHQANEKLFF. Here the CDR3 DNA reads TGTGCCAGCAGTTCGGGACATCAAGCAAATGAAAAACTGTTTTTT.

CDR3: CSARDGAAYGYTF. The CDR3 nucleotides are TGCAGTGCTAGAGACGGGGCCGCCTATGGCTACACCTTC. This rearrangement joins TRBV20-1 to TRBJ1-2; a weak D match, TRBD1 (5 bases). V lost 0 bases and J 4 bases, leaving 9 bases between the germline ends. Per the germline V gene, CDR1 is DFQATT and CDR2 is SNEGSKA (reference sequence). The CDR3 has 13 amino acids.

This chain joins TRBV20-1 and TRBJ1-2; 8 bases align to TRBD1. CDR3 length: 14 residues. Germline trimming cut 1 base from V and 5 bases from J; bases unmatched to any gene: 6. Germline V gives CDR1 DFQATT, CDR2 SNEGSKA (reference sequence). CDR3 residues: CSARGITGGYGYTF. The CDR3 DNA is TGCAGTGCTAGAGGCATTACAGGGGGTTATGGCTACACCTTC.

This clonotype came up a few times. V and J are TRBV25-1 and TRBJ1-2; 7 nucleotides match TRBD1. The germline V gene has CDR1 MGHDK and CDR2 SYGVNS. Unmatched junction bases numbered 4, after V lost 4 bases and J lost 2 bases. The CDR3 has 14 residues. This CDR3 is CASSAAGQNYGYTF. The DNA of the CDR3 is TGTGCCAGCAGTGCCGCGGGACAGAACTATGGCTACACCTTC.

This chain joins TRBV24-1 and TRBJ2-4; D call uncertain. The last part of the DNA fits TRBJ2-7 better; the J call may be wrong. The CDR3 runs 11 residues. CDR1 is KGHDR and CDR2 is SFDVKD in the germline V gene. CDR3 DNA: TGTGCCACCAGTGATTTGGGCGAGCAGTACTTC. Its translation: CATSDLGEQYF.

This chain joins TRBV7-2 and TRBJ1-5, with 11 bases identical to TRBD1. The germline V gene encodes CDR1 SGHTA and CDR2 FQGNSA. This CDR3 has 18 residues. Losses at the gene ends were 5 bases for V and 0 bases for J; bases not matched to a gene: 9. The CDR3 reads CASSHGQGAAGSNQPQHF. The CDR3 DNA sequence: TGTGCCAGCAGCCACGGACAGGGGGCCGCGGGTAGCAATCAGCCCCAGCATTTT. Variable domain in full (rest from reference TRBV7-2 and TRBJ1-5): GAGVSQSPSNKVTEKGKDVELRCDPISGHTALYWYRQSLGQGLEFLIYFQGNSAPDKSGLPSDRFSAERTGGSVSTLTIQRTQQEDSAVYLCASSHGQGAAGSNQPQHFGDGTRLSIL.

This chain joins TRBV12-3 or TRBV12-4 and TRBJ2-5; no clear D. Trimming took off 5 bases at V and 13 bases at J, with 17 bases between the two ends. The CDR3 consists of 12 residues. CDR3 region: CASSHTIRSLYF. The DNA for the CDR3 is TGTGCCAGCAGTCATACCATTCGATCCCTGTACTTC.

This clonotype was observed many times. This chain uses TRBV28 with TRBJ2-3; D is unresolved. The V end was cut by 6 bases, the J end by 5 bases, with 3 bases between. Germline CDR1 MDHEN, CDR2 SYDVKM. The CDR3 has 10 amino acids. The CDR3, as DNA: TGTGCCAGCAGCTTAGATACGCAGTATTTT. It specifies CASSLDTQYF.

This sequence joins TRBV14 and TRBJ2-1; tentative D call: TRBD2 (7 bases). Germline V gene data show CDR1 as SGHDN and CDR2 as FVKESK. CDR3 length: 16 amino acids. V was clipped by 0 bases and J by 2 bases, with 11 bases between them. The CDR3 DNA reads as TGTGCCAGCAGCCAAGATCGGGGGGCCCCCTACAATGAGCAGTTCTTC. Its translation: CASSQDRGAPYNEQFF. Full variable domain (rest looked up from reference TRBV14 and TRBJ2-1): EAGVTQFPSHSVIEKGQTVTLRCDPISGHDNLYWYRRVMGKEIKFLLHFVKESKQDESGMPNNRFLAERTGGTYSTLKVQPAELEDSGVYFCASSQDRGAPYNEQFFGPGTRLTVL.

V is TRBV29-1 and J is TRBJ2-7; 9 nucleotides align to TRBD2. Trimming at V came to 1 base and at J to 7 bases, leaving 11 bases not matched to a gene. This CDR3 is 15 amino acids long. The germline CDR1 and CDR2 sequences are SQVTM and ANQGSEA. The CDR3 DNA sequence: TGCAGCGTTGAAGGGCTAGCGGGGATCTACAATGAGCAGTACTTC. As protein: CSVEGLAGIYNEQYF.

This clonotype showed up just a few times. This chain uses TRBV12-5 with TRBJ2-3; D remains unclear. The germline V gene encodes CDR1 LGHNT and CDR2 FRNRAP. CDR3 length equals 13 residues. V was trimmed by 6 bases and J by 6 bases, leaving 13 bases between them. The CDR3 loop reads CASGVVLKDTQYF. The CDR3 nucleotides read TGTGCTAGTGGGGTCGTTTTGAAGGATACGCAGTATTTT. Using reference TRBV12-5 and TRBJ2-3 for the parts outside the CDR3, the full variable domain is DARVTQTPRHKVTEMGQEVTMRCQPILGHNTVFWYRQTMMQGLELLAYFRNRAPLDDSGMPKDRFSAEMPDATLATLKIQPSEPRDSAVYFCASGVVLKDTQYFGPGTRLTVL.

DNA of the CDR3: TGTGCCAGCAGCTTACATCACAGTAATGAAAAACTGTTTTTT. This encodes CASSLHHSNEKLFF. The rearrangement links TRBV6-2 or TRBV6-3 to TRBJ1-4; D is undetermined. Trimming removed 6 bases at V and 4 bases at J, with 12 bases between. The CDR3 is 14 amino acids. Germline CDR1 and CDR2: MNHEY and SVGEGT.

This clonotype was detected once. This rearrangement joins TRBV6-1 to TRBJ2-5; D gene uncertain. CDR3 length equals 14 residues. CDR1 and CDR2 from the germline V gene are MNHNS and SASEGT. Trimming removed 3 bases from V and 4 bases from J, with 12 bases in between. CDR3 amino acids: CASSDLLRIETQYF. The CDR3 coding sequence is TGTGCCAGCAGTGATCTACTAAGAATAGAGACCCAGTACTTC.

The chain joins TRBV9 to TRBJ1-1; D possibly corresponds to TRBD1 (6 bases). Germline V gives CDR1 SGDLS, CDR2 YYNGEE. The CDR3 runs 15 residues. V lost 2 bases and J lost 1, with 12 bases in between. CDR3 nucleotides: TGTGCCAGCAGCGTTGGCCTGGGACAGAACACTGAAGCTTTCTTT. Translated: CASSVGLGQNTEAFF.

The table lists this clonotype with a few counts. The CDR3 loop reads CAISGYRGSYEQYF. The CDR3 DNA follows: TGTGCCATCAGTGGATACAGGGGTTCCTACGAGCAGTACTTC. This chain connects TRBV10-3 to TRBJ2-7; TRBD1 matches 7 bases. Germline V gene lookup returns CDR1 ENHRY and CDR2 SYGVKD. The CDR3 has 14 residues. V shed 4 bases, J shed 1 base, and the junction held 4 bases outside the gene matches.

The chain joins TRBV6-2 or TRBV6-3 to TRBJ2-5; D might be TRBD2 (5 bases). Germline-derived CDR1 and CDR2 are MNHEY and SVGEGT. V was shortened by 2 bases and J by 0 bases, with 10 bases between the two germline ends. The CDR3 sequence is 15 residues long. The CDR3 DNA reads TGTGCCAGCAGTTACCAGGACTTGTACCAAGAGACCCAGTACTTC. Translated, it gives CASSYQDLYQETQYF.

This clonotype has only a few counts. This chain joins TRBV7-2 and TRBJ2-7; possibly TRBD2 for D (6 bases). The CDR3 sequence is 15 residues long. Germline V CDR1 and CDR2: SGHTA, FQGNSA. The V gene lost 2 bases and the J gene lost 5 bases, with 16 bases spanning the gap. CDR3 region: CASSLSRRGRDEQYF. The CDR3 nucleotides are TGTGCCAGCAGCTTAAGTAGGCGGGGAAGAGACGAGCAGTACTTC. Supplemented by reference TRBV7-2 and TRBJ2-7, the full variable domain reads GAGVSQSPSNKVTEKGKDVELRCDPISGHTALYWYRQSLGQGLEFLIYFQGNSAPDKSGLPSDRFSAERTGGSVSTLTIQRTQQEDSAVYLCASSLSRRGRDEQYFGPGTRLTVT.

This chain uses TRBV5-1 with TRBJ1-5, with TRBD1 identical over 11 bases. Losses at the gene ends were 0 bases for V and 6 bases for J; bases not matched to a gene: 5. The CDR3 covers 16 residues. Looked up from germline, CDR1 is SGHRS and CDR2 is YFSETQ. Here the CDR3 DNA reads TGCGCCAGCAGCTTGGAAGGGGGACAGGGGGGTCAGCCCCAGCATTTT. This codes for CASSLEGGQGGQPQHF. The full variable domain, with the rest looked up from reference TRBV5-1 and TRBJ1-5, is KAGVTQTPRYLIKTRGQQVTLSCSPISGHRSVSWYQQTPGQGLQFLFEYFSETQRNKGNFPGRFSGRQFSNSRSEMNVSTLELGDSALYLCASSLEGGQGGQPQHFGDGTRLSIL.

This clonotype was found a few times. The chain links TRBV28 to TRBJ1-6, with no clear D. Germline values: CDR1 MDHEN, CDR2 SYDVKM. Trimming cost V 2 bases and J 0 bases, with 8 bases left between them. This CDR3 comprises 16 residues. Here the CDR3 reads CASSLAQVSYNSPLHF. Written as DNA, the CDR3 is TGTGCCAGCAGTTTAGCCCAGGTCTCCTATAATTCACCCCTCCACTTT.

The chain joins TRBV7-8 to TRBJ2-1; D is unresolved. Germline CDR1 is SGHVS and CDR2 is FQNEAQ. V was cut by 6 bases and J by 4 bases, with 31 bases left in between. The CDR3 contains 20 residues. This chain's CDR3 is CASSLGLQSGPGISYNEQFF. CDR3 nucleotide sequence: TGTGCCAGCAGTCTTGGGCTTCAATCGGGCCCCGGAATCTCTTACAATGAGCAGTTCTTC.

This clonotype was observed many times. The gene calls are TRBV3-1 and TRBJ2-6, with unresolved D. This CDR3 is built from 15 residues. V was clipped by 0 bases and J by 0 bases, with 3 bases between them. CDR1 and CDR2 from the germline V gene are LGHDT and YNNKEL (reference sequence). As DNA, the CDR3 is TGTGCCAGCAGCCAAGATCGCTCTGGGGCCAACGTCCTGACTTTC. As protein: CASSQDRSGANVLTF.